The TCR beta chain under discussion was sequenced for a study of shared clonotypes between healthy human individuals. V gave up 4 bases and J gave up 6 bases; unmatched junction bases: 4. CDR1 SGHRS and CDR2 YFSETQ come from the germline V gene. The CDR3 covers 13 residues. Profiled with immunoSEQ multiplex PCR; TCRdb holds only in-frame clones, not every one. The sample shows roughly 480,000 clones, roughly 85% of them seen only once. Researchers drew on tens of millions of PBMCs for genomic DNA from unsorted samples. The rearrangement links TRBV5-1 to TRBJ2-4, with 7 bases aligning to TRBD1. This receptor was obtained from a woman in her thirties or forties in good health. Some clones in this sample may be carry-over from other donors' samples. The sequenced sample consisted of PBMCs. Here the CDR3 reads CASSQGTANIQYF. The CDR3 nucleotides read TGCGCCAGCAGCCAAGGGACAGCAAACATTCAGTACTTC.